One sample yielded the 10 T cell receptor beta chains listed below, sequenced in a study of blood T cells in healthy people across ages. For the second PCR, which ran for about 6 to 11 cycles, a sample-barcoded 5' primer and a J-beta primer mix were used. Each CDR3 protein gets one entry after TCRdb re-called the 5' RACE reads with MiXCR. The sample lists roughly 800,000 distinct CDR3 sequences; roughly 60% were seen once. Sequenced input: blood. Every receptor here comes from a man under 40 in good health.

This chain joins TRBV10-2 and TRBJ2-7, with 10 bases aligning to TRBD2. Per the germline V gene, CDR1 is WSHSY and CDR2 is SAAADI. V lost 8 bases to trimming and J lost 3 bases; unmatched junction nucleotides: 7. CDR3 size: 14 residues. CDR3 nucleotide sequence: TGCGCCAGCCACAGGGCTAGCGGGAGCTACGAGCAGTACTTC. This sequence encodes CASHRASGSYEQYF.

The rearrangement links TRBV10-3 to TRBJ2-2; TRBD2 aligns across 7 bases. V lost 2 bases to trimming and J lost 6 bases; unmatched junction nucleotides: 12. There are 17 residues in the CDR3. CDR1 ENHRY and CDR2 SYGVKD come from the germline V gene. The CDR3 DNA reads TGTGCCATCAGTGAGCCGATCGGACTAGGAGAGCCCGGGGAGCTGTTTTTT. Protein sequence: CAISEPIGLGEPGELFF.

The CDR3 is CASSSHGALVAGAQYNEQFF. For the CDR3, the DNA is TGTGCCAGCAGCAGTCACGGGGCTTTGGTAGCGGGGGCACAATACAATGAGCAGTTCTTC. The gene calls are TRBV11-1 and TRBJ2-1; 9 nucleotides agree with TRBD2. The CDR3 extends over 20 amino acids. Losses at the gene ends were 5 bases for V and 4 bases for J; bases not matched to a gene: 21. Germline assignment: CDR1 SGHAT and CDR2 FQDESV (reference sequence).

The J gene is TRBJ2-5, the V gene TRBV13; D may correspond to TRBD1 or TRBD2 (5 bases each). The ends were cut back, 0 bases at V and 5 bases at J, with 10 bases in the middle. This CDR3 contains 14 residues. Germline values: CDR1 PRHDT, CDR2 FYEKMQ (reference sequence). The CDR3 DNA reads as TGTGCCAGCAGCTTAGGTCCGGGGACGGAGACCCAGTACTTC. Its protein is CASSLGPGTETQYF.

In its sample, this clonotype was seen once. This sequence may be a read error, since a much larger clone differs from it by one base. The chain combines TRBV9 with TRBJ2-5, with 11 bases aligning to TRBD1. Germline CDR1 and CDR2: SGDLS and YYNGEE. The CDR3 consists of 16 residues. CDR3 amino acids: CASSVSGTGGQETRYF. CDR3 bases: TGTGCCAGCAGCGTGTCCGGGACAGGGGGACAAGAGACCCGGTACTTC.

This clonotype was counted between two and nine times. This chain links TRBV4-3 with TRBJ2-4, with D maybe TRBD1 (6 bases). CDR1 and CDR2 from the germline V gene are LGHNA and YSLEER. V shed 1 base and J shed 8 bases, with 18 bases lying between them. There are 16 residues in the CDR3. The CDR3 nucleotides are TGCGCCAGCAGCCAAGGAAGGGCGAGAGAGGGGGACATTCAGTACTTC. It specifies CASSQGRAREGDIQYF.

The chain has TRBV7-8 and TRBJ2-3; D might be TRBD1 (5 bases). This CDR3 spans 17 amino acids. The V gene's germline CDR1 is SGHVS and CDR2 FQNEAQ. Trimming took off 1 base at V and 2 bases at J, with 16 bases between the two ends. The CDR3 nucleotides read TGTGCCAGCAGCTTAGTTGCACAGGCTAGTTACACAGATACGCAGTATTTT. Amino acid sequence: CASSLVAQASYTDTQYF.

CDR3 coding DNA: TGTGCCAGCAGTTCGCAGGGTCGGAATTATGGCTACACCTTC. This gives the protein CASSSQGRNYGYTF. V and J are TRBV6-5 and TRBJ1-2; tentative D call: TRBD1 (5 bases). The CDR3 is made up of 14 amino acids. Trimming took 4 bases from V and 5 from J, leaving 14 bases between them. Germline V lookup: CDR1 MNHEY, CDR2 SVGAGI.

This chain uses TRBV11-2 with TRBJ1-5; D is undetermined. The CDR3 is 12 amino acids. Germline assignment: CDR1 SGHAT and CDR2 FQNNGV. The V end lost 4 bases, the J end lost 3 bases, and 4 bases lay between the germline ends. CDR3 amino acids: CASSSHNQPQHF. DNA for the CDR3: TGTGCCAGCAGCTCCCACAATCAGCCCCAGCATTTT.

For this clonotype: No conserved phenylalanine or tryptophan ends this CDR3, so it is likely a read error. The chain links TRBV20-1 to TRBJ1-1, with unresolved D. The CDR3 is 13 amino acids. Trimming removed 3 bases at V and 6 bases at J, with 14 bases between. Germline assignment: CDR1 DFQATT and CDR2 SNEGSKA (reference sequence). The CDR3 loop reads CSASLLDVAEAFL. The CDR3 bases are TGCAGTGCTAGTTTGTTGGACGTCGCTGAAGCTTTCTTA.